These 26 T cell receptor beta chains share one sample of origin, sequenced in a study of blood T cells in healthy people across ages. Combining a sample-barcoded 5' primer with a J-beta primer mix, a second PCR ran for about 7 to 11 cycles. TCRdb processed the 5' RACE reads anew with MiXCR; each CDR3 protein has one entry. The data hold fewer than 950,000 distinct CDR3 sequences, with 30% to 45% observed a single time. Material for sequencing was blood. The receptors derive from a man aged 18 to 30 in good health.

Of note for this clonotype: Given a much more abundant clone one base away, this may be a read error. The chain couples TRBV29-1 to TRBJ2-1, with TRBD2 identical over 8 bases. After removal of 6 bases from V and 6 bases from J, the junction contained 7 bases not matched to a gene. Germline V CDR1 and CDR2: SQVTM, ANQGSEA. This CDR3 is 13 amino acids long. CDR3 nucleotides: TGCAGCGTCCAGACTAGCGCAACCAATGAGCAGTTCTTC. Translated, it gives CSVQTSATNEQFF.

At least ten counts were recorded for this clonotype. V and J are TRBV6-5 and TRBJ1-2, with D hard to call. Looked up from germline, CDR1 is MNHEY and CDR2 is SVGAGI. CDR3 length: 11 residues. The V end lost 6 bases, the J end lost 0 bases, and 2 bases lay between the germline ends. CDR3 region: CASRANYGYTF. CDR3 coding DNA: TGTGCCAGCAGGGCTAACTATGGCTACACCTTC.

This chain links TRBV7-9 with TRBJ2-5; 11 bases line up with TRBD2. This CDR3 is 17 amino acids long. CDR1 and CDR2 from the germline V gene are SEHNR and FQNEAQ (reference sequence). The V and J ends lost 5 bases and 11 bases, in that order; junction bases with no gene match: 19. In DNA, the CDR3 is TGTGCCAGCAGCGACGATCTAGCGGGGGGACCCTACAATGAGCAGTACTTC. The encoded protein is CASSDDLAGGPYNEQYF.

Regarding this clonotype: A much more abundant neighbour one base away suggests this may be a read error. This chain links TRBV12-3 or TRBV12-4 with TRBJ2-3, with 10 bases identical to TRBD2. This CDR3 is built from 16 residues. J gave up 1 base and V 5 bases, and 6 bases lay outside the gene matches. CDR3 sequence (DNA): TGTGCCAGCAGTCTTGAAAGCGGGGGGGGCACAGATACGCAGTATTTT. It yields the protein CASSLESGGGTDTQYF.

This clonotype came up many times. The rearrangement links TRBV7-2 to TRBJ2-7; D may correspond to TRBD1 or TRBD2 (7 bases each). This CDR3 has 17 amino acids. Deletions cut 4 bases from V and 1 base from J, with 20 bases between. Germline CDR1 SGHTA, CDR2 FQGNSA. As DNA, the CDR3 is TGTGCCAGCAGCTCCAATCCGACAGGGAGGGGTTCCTACGAGCAGTACTTC. Encoded protein: CASSSNPTGRGSYEQYF.

There are a few counts of this clonotype. The chain links TRBV20-1 to TRBJ2-3; D could derive from TRBD1 or TRBD2 (5 bases each). This CDR3 contains 14 residues. CDR1 and CDR2 from the germline V gene are DFQATT and SNEGSKA (reference sequence). With 3 bases removed from V and 4 bases from J, the gap between germline ends came to 14 bases. The DNA of the CDR3 is TGCAGTGCTAGGGGGTATGGGGGACCAGATACGCAGTATTTT. It yields the protein CSARGYGGPDTQYF.

This clonotype came up a few times. The J gene is TRBJ1-5, the V gene TRBV9; D is unresolved. The CDR3 totals 14 residues. Germline loops: CDR1 SGDLS, CDR2 YYNGEE. Between the trimmed V and J ends, which lost 4 bases and 7 bases, there was a span of 15 bases. The CDR3 bases are TGTGCCAGCAGCCCCGATGGAGGATTCCAGCCCCAGCATTTT. It is translated as CASSPDGGFQPQHF. Variable domain in full (rest from reference TRBV9 and TRBJ1-5): DSGVTQTPKHLITATGQRVTLRCSPRSGDLSVYWYQQSLDQGLQFLIQYYNGEERAKGNILERFSAQQFPDLHSELNLSSLELGDSALYFCASSPDGGFQPQHFGDGTRLSIL.

The chain is built from TRBV7-9 and TRBJ2-5; 9 bases fit TRBD2. V was clipped by 7 bases and J by 2 bases; unmatched bases: 17. This CDR3 is built from 18 residues. CDR1 is SEHNR, CDR2 FQNEAQ, per germline (reference sequence). The CDR3 DNA follows: TGTGCCAGCACCCAGCCGGGACTAGCCTTGAAAACGCAAGAGACCCAGTACTTC. Translated: CASTQPGLALKTQETQYF.

As concerns this clonotype: This sequence may be a read error, since a much larger clone differs from it by one base. V gene TRBV2 combines with J gene TRBJ2-5, with D possibly TRBD2 on 6 matching bases. The CDR3 contains 15 residues. Germline V gene lookup returns CDR1 SNHLY and CDR2 FYNNEI. This chain's CDR3 is CTSRLSGAFQETQYF. The DNA for the CDR3 is TGTACCAGCAGGCTTAGCGGCGCCTTCCAAGAGACCCAGTACTTC.

The chain employs TRBV7-6 and TRBJ2-5; the D is unclear. TRBJ2-7 matches the DNA end more closely, so the J call is doubtful. This CDR3 region has 12 residues. Germline CDR1 and CDR2: SGHVS and FNYEAQ. For the CDR3, the DNA is TGTGCCAGCAGCTTACGCGAGGACGAGCAGTACTTC. Protein product: CASSLREDEQYF.

This clonotype was counted a few times. This chain links TRBV29-1 with TRBJ1-3; D not certain. The V gene lost 1 base and the J gene lost 4 bases, with 8 bases spanning the gap. CDR1 is SQVTM, CDR2 ANQGSEA, per germline. This CDR3 contains 13 residues. CDR3 region: CSVEVNAGNTIYF. CDR3 in DNA: TGCAGCGTTGAAGTAAATGCGGGAAACACCATATATTTT.

Note on this clonotype: A much larger clone lies one base from this, so it may be a read error. This chain joins TRBV4-3 and TRBJ2-1; D is unclear. Germline V gives CDR1 LGHNA, CDR2 YSLEER. The CDR3 has 13 amino acids. Trimming took 4 bases from V and 6 from J, leaving 10 bases between them. CDR3 sequence (DNA): TGCGCCAGCAGCCTGACCGTGTCCAATGAGCAGTTCTTC. This translates into CASSLTVSNEQFF.

V gene TRBV4-2 combines with J gene TRBJ1-5; TRBD1 matches 11 bases. Per germline, CDR1 LGHNA and CDR2 YNFKEQ. The ends lost 0 bases at V and 3 bases at J; junction bases unmatched: 1. The CDR3 loop spans 16 amino acids. The CDR3 region is CASSQEDRGHNQPQHF. The CDR3, as DNA: TGTGCCAGCAGCCAAGAGGACAGGGGGCACAATCAGCCCCAGCATTTT.

This clonotype was detected many times. This chain links TRBV28 with TRBJ2-7, with 8 nucleotides matching TRBD1. The CDR3 totals 14 residues. Germline assignment: CDR1 MDHEN and CDR2 SYDVKM. The ends lost 3 bases at V and 7 bases at J; junction bases unmatched: 8. In DNA, the CDR3 is TGTGCCAGCAGTTTCCGGGACAGGTACAATGAGCAGTACTTC. Its protein product is CASSFRDRYNEQYF.

This clonotype was counted only a few times. This chain uses TRBV20-1 with TRBJ2-7, with D possibly TRBD2 on 6 matching bases. There are 14 residues in the CDR3. Germline assignment: CDR1 DFQATT and CDR2 SNEGSKA (reference sequence). V lost 6 bases and J lost 7, with 22 bases in between. DNA of the CDR3: TGCAGTGCCTTGGGGGGAAGGGAACCGGTAGAGCAGTACTTC. Protein product: CSALGGREPVEQYF.

With respect to this clonotype: At one end, the junction sequence differs from germline, possibly due to a read error. The CDR3 DNA is TGCGCCAGCAGCCCCCTTCAAGGGGGCGCGGGCACAGATGCGCAGTATTTT. Encoded protein: CASSPLQGGAGTDAQYF. The gene calls are TRBV5-1 and TRBJ2-3, with TRBD1 matching 7 bases. Germline CDR1 reads SGHRS; CDR2 reads YFSETQ. The CDR3 is 17 amino acids.

This clonotype was seen ten or more times. V gene TRBV12-3 or TRBV12-4 combines with J gene TRBJ1-1; 8 nucleotides line up with TRBD1. The V gene end was trimmed by 6 bases and the J gene end by 1 base; junction bases not matched to a gene: 7. This CDR3 region has 15 residues. CDR3 protein: CASSPQGARNTEAFF. The CDR3 bases are TGTGCCAGCAGCCCCCAGGGGGCAAGGAACACTGAAGCTTTCTTT.

The sample holds a few counts of this clonotype. One base away lies a much larger clone, so this may be a sequencing read error. This chain connects TRBV10-2 to TRBJ2-3, with 7 bases lining up with TRBD1. The CDR3 has 14 amino acids. Germline V gene data show CDR1 as WSHSY and CDR2 as SAAADI. V shed 6 bases, J shed 3 bases, and the junction held 6 bases outside the gene matches. CDR3 DNA sequence: TGCGCCAGCAGGCCCGGGACAGAGACAGATACGCAGTATTTT. Translating gives CASRPGTETDTQYF.

This clonotype has only a few counts. The J gene is TRBJ1-6, the V gene TRBV12-3 or TRBV12-4; no definite D call. The V and J ends lost 4 bases and 1 base respectively, with 8 bases between them. The CDR3 runs 15 residues. CDR3 region: CASSSTRSYNSPLHF. CDR3 DNA: TGTGCCAGCAGTTCGACCCGGTCCTATAATTCACCCCTCCACTTT.

This chain uses TRBV21-1 with TRBJ2-3; the D call in the table, TRBD2, was not verified against the DNA. TRBV21-1 is given as a pseudogene. CDR3 length: 15 amino acids. The chain's CDR3 is CASRYTFLPGDTQYF. DNA for the CDR3: TGTGCCAGCCGCTATACCTTCCTACCGGGAGATACGCAGTATTTT.

This sequence joins TRBV3-1 and TRBJ1-2; no clear D. The CDR3 is 15 amino acids. The germline V and J ends were trimmed by 3 bases and 0 bases, with 11 bases remaining between them. From germline, CDR1 is LGHDT and CDR2 YNNKEL (reference sequence). As DNA, the CDR3 is TGTGCCAGCAGCCAGCGGATGCGCCCTAACTATGGCTACACCTTC. Protein: CASSQRMRPNYGYTF.

V gene TRBV6-6 combines with J gene TRBJ2-3, with D unresolved. V was cut by 4 bases and J by 1 base, with 15 bases left in between. CDR3 length equals 16 residues. Germline-derived CDR1 and CDR2 are MNHNY and SVGAGI (reference sequence). Here the CDR3 reads CASSCSSDRRTDTQYF. CDR3 sequence (DNA): TGTGCCAGCAGTTGCTCGTCTGACCGACGCACAGATACGCAGTATTTT.

J is TRBJ1-6 and V is TRBV7-2; 9 bases map to TRBD1. Germline V lookup: CDR1 SGHTA, CDR2 FQGNSA. J gave up 4 bases and V 1 base, and 2 bases lay outside the gene matches. The CDR3 is 16 amino acids. In DNA, the CDR3 is TGTGCCAGCAGCTTAGTTGGGACAGGGTATAATTCACCCCTCCACTTT. It yields the protein CASSLVGTGYNSPLHF.

This clonotype was seen a few times. The CDR3 sequence: CASSFRVLEDEQFF. The CDR3 DNA reads as TGCGCCAGCAGCTTCAGGGTTCTTGAGGATGAGCAGTTCTTC. This sequence joins TRBV5-1 and TRBJ2-1, with D maybe TRBD1 (5 bases). The CDR3 length is 14 residues. Germline V CDR1 and CDR2: SGHRS, YFSETQ. V was shortened by 2 bases and J by 8 bases, with 14 bases between the two germline ends.

The chain uses TRBV9 and TRBJ2-5; tentatively, D is TRBD1 or TRBD2 (5 bases each). The CDR3 sequence is 17 residues long. Germline V gives CDR1 SGDLS, CDR2 YYNGEE. V was clipped by 4 bases and J by 11 bases, with 30 bases between them. CDR3 coding DNA: TGTGCCAGCAGCCCTAGAGCCCGCCAGGGAGAGTTGGGTGAGCAGTACTTC. Protein sequence: CASSPRARQGELGEQYF.

Details on this clonotype: Its ends do not fully match the called genes, so a read error is possible. V and J are TRBV7-2 and TRBJ2-1; the D gene is possibly TRBD2 (6 bases). The assigned J gene may be wrong: the sequence end matches TRBJ2-7 better. Germline V gene data show CDR1 as SGHTA and CDR2 as FQGNSA. The CDR3 is made up of 15 amino acids. CDR3 DNA sequence: TGTGCCGGCAGCTTCGGAGCGGGCTCCTACAATGAGCAGTACTTC. Translated, it gives CAGSFGAGSYNEQYF.